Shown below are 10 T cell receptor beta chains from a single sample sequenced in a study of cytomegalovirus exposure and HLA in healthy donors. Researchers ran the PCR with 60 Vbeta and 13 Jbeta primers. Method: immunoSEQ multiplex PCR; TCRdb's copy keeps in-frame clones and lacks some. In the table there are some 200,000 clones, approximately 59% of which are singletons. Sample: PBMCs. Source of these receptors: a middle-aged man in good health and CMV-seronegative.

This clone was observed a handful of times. The CDR3 reads CSARAGGTQYF. The CDR3 DNA sequence: TGCAGTGCTAGAGCGGGAGGAACCCAGTACTTC. The chain has TRBV20-1 and TRBJ2-5, with 7 bases matching TRBD2. The CDR3 totals 11 residues. The V and J ends lost 1 base and 8 bases, in that order; junction bases with no gene match: 1. Per germline, CDR1 DFQATT and CDR2 SNEGSKA (reference sequence).

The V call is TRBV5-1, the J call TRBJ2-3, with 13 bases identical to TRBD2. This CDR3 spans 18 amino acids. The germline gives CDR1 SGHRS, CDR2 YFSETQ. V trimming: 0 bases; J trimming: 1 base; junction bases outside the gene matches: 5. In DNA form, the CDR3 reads TGCGCCAGCAGCTTGGCCCCACTAGCGGGGGGGGGCACAGATACGCAGTATTTT. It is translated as CASSLAPLAGGGTDTQYF.

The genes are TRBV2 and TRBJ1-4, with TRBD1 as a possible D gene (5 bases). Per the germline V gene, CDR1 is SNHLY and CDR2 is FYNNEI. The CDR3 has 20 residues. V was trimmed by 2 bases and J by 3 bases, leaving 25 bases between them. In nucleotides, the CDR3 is TGTGCCAGCAGTGAAAGTTGGCAGGGCGTTAAGAGTCAGGCTAATGAAAAACTGTTTTTT. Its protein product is CASSESWQGVKSQANEKLFF.

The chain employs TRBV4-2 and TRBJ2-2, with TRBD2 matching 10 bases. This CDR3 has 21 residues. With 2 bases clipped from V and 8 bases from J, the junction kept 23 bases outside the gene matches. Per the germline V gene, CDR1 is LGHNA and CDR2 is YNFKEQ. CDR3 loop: CASSQRSLTSGNLGPSGELFF. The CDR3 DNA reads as TGTGCCAGCAGCCAAAGAAGTCTCACTAGCGGGAATCTTGGTCCGTCGGGGGAGCTGTTTTTT.

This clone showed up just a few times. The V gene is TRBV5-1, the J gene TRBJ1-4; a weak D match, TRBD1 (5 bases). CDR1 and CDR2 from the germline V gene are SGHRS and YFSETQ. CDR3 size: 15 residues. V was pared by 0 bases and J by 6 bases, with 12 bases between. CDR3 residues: CASSLGSGGYEKLFF. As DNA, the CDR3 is TGCGCCAGCAGCTTGGGGTCCGGGGGATATGAAAAACTGTTTTTT.

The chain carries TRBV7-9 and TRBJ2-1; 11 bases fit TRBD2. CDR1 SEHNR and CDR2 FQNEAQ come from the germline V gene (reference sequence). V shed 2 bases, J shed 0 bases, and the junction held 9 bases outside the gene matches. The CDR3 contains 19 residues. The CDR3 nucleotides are TGTGCCAGCAGCTTATTAGCGGGAGGGTACGGGAGCTCCTACAATGAGCAGTTCTTC. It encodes CASSLLAGGYGSSYNEQFF. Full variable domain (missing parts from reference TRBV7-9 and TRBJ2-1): DTGVSQNPRHKITKRGQNVTFRCDPISEHNRLYWYRQTLGQGPEFLTYFQNEAQLEKSRLLSDRFSAERPKGSFSTLEIQRTEQGDSAMYLCASSLLAGGYGSSYNEQFFGPGTRLTVL.

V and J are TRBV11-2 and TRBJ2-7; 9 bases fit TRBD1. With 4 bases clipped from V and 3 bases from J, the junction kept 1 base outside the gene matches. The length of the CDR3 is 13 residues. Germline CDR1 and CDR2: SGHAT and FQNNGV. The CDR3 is CASSWGQGYEQYF. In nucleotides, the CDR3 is TGTGCCAGCAGCTGGGGACAGGGCTACGAGCAGTACTTC.

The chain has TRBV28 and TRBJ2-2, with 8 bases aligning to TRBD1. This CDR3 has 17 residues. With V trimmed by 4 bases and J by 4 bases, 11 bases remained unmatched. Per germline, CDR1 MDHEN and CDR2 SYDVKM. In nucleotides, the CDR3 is TGTGCCAGCAGTTCCAGACAGGGGAAAAGACTCACCGGGGAGCTGTTTTTT. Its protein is CASSSRQGKRLTGELFF.

CDR3 in amino acids: CATSTRDRLHQPQHF. The CDR3 DNA sequence: TGTGCCACCAGCACCCGGGACAGACTTCATCAGCCCCAGCATTTT. The J gene is TRBJ1-5, the V gene TRBV15; 7 bases align to TRBD1. V shed 4 bases and J 5 bases; nucleotides not matched to a gene: 8. Germline assignment: CDR1 LNHNV and CDR2 YYDKDF (reference sequence). This CDR3 is built from 15 residues. Full variable domain (rest looked up from reference TRBV15 and TRBJ1-5): DAMVIQNPRYQVTQFGKPVTLSCSQTLNHNVMYWYQQKSSQAPKLLFHYYDKDFNNEADTPDNFQSRRPNTSFCFLDIRSPGLGDTAMYLCATSTRDRLHQPQHFGDGTRLSIL.

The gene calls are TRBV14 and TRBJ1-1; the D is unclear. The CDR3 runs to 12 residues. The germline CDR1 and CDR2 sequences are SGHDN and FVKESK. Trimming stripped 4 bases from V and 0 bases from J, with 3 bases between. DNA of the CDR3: TGTGCCAGCAGCCTCATGAACACTGAAGCTTTCTTT. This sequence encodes CASSLMNTEAFF.